This note documents a single TCR beta chain sequence. The data stem from a study of molecular identifiers for immune sequencing clone quantification. A single record per CDR3 protein comes from TCRdb applying MiXCR to the PCR reads. The data hold roughly 50,000 distinct CDR3 sequences, with approximately 25% observed a single time. The germline V gene encodes CDR1 LGHDT and CDR2 YNNKEL (reference sequence). Germline trimming cut 3 bases from V and 0 bases from J; bases unmatched to any gene: 7. The CDR3 loop spans 17 amino acids. The sample consisted of naive CD8+ T cells from blood, with Jurkat cell RNA spiked in. Subset described: FACS-sorted CD8+CD4-CCR7+CD45RA+ naive T cells. This clonotype was sampled from a human donor in good health. Some libraries in this study had Jurkat cell RNA spiked in. The chain joins TRBV3-1 to TRBJ2-1; TRBD1 matches 8 bases. DNA for the CDR3: TGTGCCAGCAGCCAGGACCCCGGACAGGGCTCCTACAATGAGCAGTTCTTC. Protein product: CASSQDPGQGSYNEQFF.